Listed here are 14 T cell receptor beta chains from one sample, sequenced in a study of cytomegalovirus exposure and HLA in healthy donors (dated by TCRdb to the late 2010s). The library came from the immunoSEQ multiplex PCR assay. A mixture of 60 forward primers for TCR Vbeta segments and 13 reverse primers for TCR Jbeta segments was used in the multiplex PCR. TCRdb re-hosts the immuneACCESS table, in-frame sequences only. Its copies lack some clones; in the studies checked, an unresolved V gene accounts for under half of them, and the cause for the rest is not known. The sample table holds around 80,000 clones, of which around 81% were seen once. The ten largest make up approximately 1.6% of the sample. The sample consisted of PBMCs. The origin of the receptors is a man in his forties or fifties in good health and CMV-seronegative.

This clone appeared a few times. The V call is TRBV9, the J call TRBJ2-3, with 7 nucleotides matching TRBD2. Trimming removed 7 bases from V and 6 bases from J; junction bases left unmatched: 8. CDR1 is SGDLS and CDR2 is YYNGEE in the germline V gene. The CDR3 has 13 residues. The CDR3 loop reads CASRREGVDTQYF. CDR3 bases: TGTGCCAGCCGGAGGGAGGGCGTTGATACGCAGTATTTT.

This sequence joins TRBV4-2 and TRBJ2-5; the D gene is possibly TRBD1 (5 bases). The CDR3 contains 14 residues. Germline V gives CDR1 LGHNA, CDR2 YNFKEQ. The V end lost 1 base, the J end lost 0 bases, and 6 bases lay between the germline ends. CDR3 sequence: CASSQGQNQETQYF. In nucleotides, the CDR3 is TGTGCCAGCAGCCAAGGACAGAACCAAGAGACCCAGTACTTC.

The V and J genes are TRBV18 and TRBJ2-3, with D maybe TRBD2 (6 bases). V lost 2 bases and J 5 bases, leaving 20 bases between the germline ends. The CDR3 is made up of 17 amino acids. Germline assignment: CDR1 KGHSH and CDR2 LQKENI. The CDR3 protein is CASSPNLAGSGGDTQYF. In DNA form, the CDR3 reads TGTGCCAGCTCACCAAATTTAGCAGGGTCCGGGGGAGATACGCAGTATTTT.

This clone was counted only a few times. DNA for the CDR3: TGTGCCAGCAGCTCACAAGGAGATCAGCCCCAGCATTTT. Protein sequence: CASSSQGDQPQHF. The V gene is TRBV7-9, the J gene TRBJ1-5, with unresolved D. The CDR3 length is 13 residues. V was trimmed by 4 bases and J by 5 bases, leaving 9 bases between them. Germline CDR1 SEHNR, CDR2 FQNEAQ (reference sequence).

The chain combines TRBV19 with TRBJ2-1; 11 bases agree with TRBD2. V lost 3 bases, J lost 4 bases, and 8 bases stayed unmatched. The CDR3 spans 17 residues. Germline V CDR1 and CDR2: LNHDA, SQIVND (reference sequence). CDR3 nucleotides: TGTGCCAGTAGTATCTCCGGGACTAGCGGAGGTTACAATGAGCAGTTCTTC. Its protein product is CASSISGTSGGYNEQFF. Filled out from reference TRBV19 and TRBJ2-1, the complete variable domain reads DGGITQSPKYLFRKEGQNVTLSCEQNLNHDAMYWYRQDPGQGLRLIYYSQIVNDFQKGDIAEGYSVSREKKESFPLTVTSAQKNPTAFYLCASSISGTSGGYNEQFFGPGTRLTVL.

The V and J genes are TRBV30 and TRBJ1-3; D perhaps matches TRBD1 (6 bases). With 2 bases removed from V and 0 bases from J, the gap between germline ends came to 17 bases. Germline CDR1 and CDR2: GTSNPN and SVGIG (reference sequence). There are 17 residues in the CDR3. The CDR3 DNA follows: TGTGCCTGGAGTACTTCACAGGGTGACCTCTCTGGAAACACCATATATTTT. It yields the protein CAWSTSQGDLSGNTIYF.

The chain is built from TRBV18 and TRBJ1-1; D is uncertain. The V end lost 4 bases, the J end lost 5 bases, and 8 bases lay between the germline ends. Germline V CDR1 and CDR2: KGHSH, LQKENI. The CDR3 spans 12 residues. The CDR3 reads CASSQAETEAFF. The CDR3 region has the DNA TGTGCCAGCTCACAGGCGGAAACTGAAGCTTTCTTT.

The chain joins TRBV7-9 to TRBJ1-6; D not resolved. The germline V and J ends were trimmed by 5 bases and 8 bases, with 7 bases remaining between them. CDR1 and CDR2 from the germline V gene are SEHNR and FQNEAQ (reference sequence). The CDR3 runs 12 residues. The CDR3 region is CASSTADSPLHF. CDR3 in DNA: TGTGCCAGCAGCACGGCGGATTCACCCCTCCACTTT.

The chain combines TRBV6-1 with TRBJ1-1, with D unresolved. This CDR3 region has 14 residues. CDR1 and CDR2 (germline): MNHNS, SASEGT. V was trimmed by 2 bases and J by 5 bases, leaving 12 bases between them. The CDR3 spells CASSERRVGTEAFF. As DNA, the CDR3 is TGTGCCAGCAGTGAACGGAGGGTGGGGACTGAAGCTTTCTTT.

The rearrangement uses TRBV13 and TRBJ2-3, with TRBD2 as a possible D gene (6 bases). V dropped 6 bases and J dropped 2 bases, with 15 bases sitting between them. This CDR3 is 15 amino acids long. The germline gives CDR1 PRHDT, CDR2 FYEKMQ (reference sequence). CDR3 DNA: TGTGCCAGCAGATACACCCGACTAGTCACAGATACGCAGTATTTT. Amino acids: CASRYTRLVTDTQYF.

The chain is built from TRBV30 and TRBJ1-5; D uncertain. The germline V gene has CDR1 GTSNPN and CDR2 SVGIG (reference sequence). The V end was cut by 3 bases, the J end by 4 bases, with 16 bases between. There are 15 residues in the CDR3. The chain's CDR3 is CAWRRGTGGNQPQHF. CDR3 in DNA: TGTGCCTGGAGGAGAGGAACCGGAGGGAATCAGCCCCAGCATTTT.

With respect to this clone: One end of the junction does not line up with germline, which may come from a read error. This chain uses TRBV7-9 with TRBJ2-7; 7 positions match TRBD1. CDR3 size: 17 residues. The germline V gene has CDR1 SEHNR and CDR2 FQNEAQ (reference sequence). The CDR3 here is CSSSPISGTAYSYEQYF. The DNA of the CDR3 is TGTTCCAGCAGCCCGATCTCGGGGACAGCATACTCCTACGAGCAGTACTTC.

The gene calls are TRBV19 and TRBJ2-7; TRBD1 matches 8 bases. CDR1 and CDR2 from the germline V gene are LNHDA and SQIVND (reference sequence). V dropped 3 bases and J dropped 0; count of bases not matched to a gene: 10. The CDR3 extends over 17 amino acids. In DNA, the CDR3 is TGTGCCAGTAGTATGGTGCCCGGGCAGGGGGCCTCCTACGAGCAGTACTTC. The encoded protein is CASSMVPGQGASYEQYF.

The rearrangement uses TRBV4-1 and TRBJ1-6, with D possibly TRBD1 on 6 matching bases. V was clipped by 3 bases and J by 0 bases, with 12 bases between them. Germline loops: CDR1 MGHRA, CDR2 YSYEKL. The CDR3 spans 17 residues. The CDR3 region is CASSHVGQSSYNSPLHF. The CDR3, as DNA: TGCGCCAGCAGCCATGTCGGACAGAGCTCCTATAATTCACCCCTCCACTTT.